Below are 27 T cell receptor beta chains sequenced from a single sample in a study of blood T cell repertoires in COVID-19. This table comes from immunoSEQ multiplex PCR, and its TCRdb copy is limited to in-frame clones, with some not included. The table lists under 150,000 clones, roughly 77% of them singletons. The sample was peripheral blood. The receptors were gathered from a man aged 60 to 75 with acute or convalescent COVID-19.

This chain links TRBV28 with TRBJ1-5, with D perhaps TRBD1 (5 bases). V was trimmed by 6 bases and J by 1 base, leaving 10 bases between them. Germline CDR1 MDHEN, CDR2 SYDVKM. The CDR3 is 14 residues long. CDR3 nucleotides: TGTGCCAGCAGGTGGGGGGGGAGCAATCAGCCCCAGCATTTT. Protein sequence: CASRWGGSNQPQHF.

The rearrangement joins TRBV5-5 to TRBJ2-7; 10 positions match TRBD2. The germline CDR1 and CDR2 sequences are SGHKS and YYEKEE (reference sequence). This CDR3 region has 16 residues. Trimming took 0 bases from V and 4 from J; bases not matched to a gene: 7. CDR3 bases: TGTGCCAGCAGCTTGGCCGGGCCAGCGGGAGGGTACGAGCAGTACTTC. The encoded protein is CASSLAGPAGGYEQYF.

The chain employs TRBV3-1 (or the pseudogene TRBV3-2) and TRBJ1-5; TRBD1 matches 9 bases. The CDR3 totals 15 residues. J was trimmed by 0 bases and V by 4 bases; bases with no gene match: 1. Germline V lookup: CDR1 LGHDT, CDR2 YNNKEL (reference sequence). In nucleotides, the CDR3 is TGTGCCAGCAGCCGGGACAGGGCTAGCAATCAGCCCCAGCATTTT. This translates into CASSRDRASNQPQHF.

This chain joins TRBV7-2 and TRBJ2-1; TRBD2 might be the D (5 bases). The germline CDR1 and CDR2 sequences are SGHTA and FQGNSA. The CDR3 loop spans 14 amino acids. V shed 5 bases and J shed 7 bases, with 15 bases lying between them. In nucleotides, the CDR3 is TGTGCCAGCAGCCCCGGAGGTAGCGAGAATGAGCAGTTCTTC. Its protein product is CASSPGGSENEQFF.

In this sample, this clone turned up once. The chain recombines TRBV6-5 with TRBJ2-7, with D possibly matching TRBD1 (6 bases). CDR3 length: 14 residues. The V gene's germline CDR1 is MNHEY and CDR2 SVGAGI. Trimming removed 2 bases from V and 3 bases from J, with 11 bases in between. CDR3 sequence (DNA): TGTGCCAGCAGTTACGGGACAACAGACTACGAGCAGTACTTC. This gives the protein CASSYGTTDYEQYF.

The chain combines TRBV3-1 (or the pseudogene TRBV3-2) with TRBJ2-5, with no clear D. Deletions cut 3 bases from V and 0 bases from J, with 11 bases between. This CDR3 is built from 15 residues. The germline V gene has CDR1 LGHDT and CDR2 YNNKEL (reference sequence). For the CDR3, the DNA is TGTGCCAGCAGCCAGCGGAATTGGTACCAAGAGACCCAGTACTTC. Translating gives CASSQRNWYQETQYF.

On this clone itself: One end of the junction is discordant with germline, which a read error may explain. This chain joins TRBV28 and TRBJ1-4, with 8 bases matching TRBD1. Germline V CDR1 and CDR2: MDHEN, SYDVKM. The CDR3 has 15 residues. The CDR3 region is CASSIWTGPNEKLFF. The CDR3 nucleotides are TGTGCCAGCAGTATATGGACAGGGCCTAATGAAAAACTGTTTTTT.

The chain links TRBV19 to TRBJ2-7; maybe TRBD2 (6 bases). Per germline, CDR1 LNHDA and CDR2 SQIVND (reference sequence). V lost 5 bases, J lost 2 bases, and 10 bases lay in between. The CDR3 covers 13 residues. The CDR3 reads CASSAGPPYEQYF. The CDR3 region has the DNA TGTGCCAGTAGTGCGGGGCCTCCCTACGAGCAGTACTTC. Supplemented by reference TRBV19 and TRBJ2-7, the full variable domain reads DGGITQSPKYLFRKEGQNVTLSCEQNLNHDAMYWYRQDPGQGLRLIYYSQIVNDFQKGDIAEGYSVSREKKESFPLTVTSAQKNPTAFYLCASSAGPPYEQYFGPGTRLTVT.

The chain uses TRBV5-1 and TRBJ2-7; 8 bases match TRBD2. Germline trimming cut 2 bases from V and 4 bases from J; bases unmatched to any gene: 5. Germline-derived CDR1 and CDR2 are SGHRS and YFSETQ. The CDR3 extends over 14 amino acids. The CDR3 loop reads CASSFTSGLYEQYF. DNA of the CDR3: TGCGCCAGCAGCTTTACTAGCGGCTTATACGAGCAGTACTTC.

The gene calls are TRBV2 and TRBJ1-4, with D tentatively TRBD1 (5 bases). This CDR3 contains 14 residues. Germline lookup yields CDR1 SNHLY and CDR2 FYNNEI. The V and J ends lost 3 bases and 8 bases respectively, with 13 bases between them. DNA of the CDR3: TGTGCCAGCAGTGAGTACGGGGGTGACGAAAAACTGTTTTTT. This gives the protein CASSEYGGDEKLFF.

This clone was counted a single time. The CDR3 nucleotides are TGTGCCAGTAGCTCCGGGGACAGGGAAAAACTGTTTTTT. As protein: CASSSGDREKLFF. The chain couples TRBV19 to TRBJ1-4, with TRBD1 matching 8 bases. This CDR3 spans 13 amino acids. J lost 8 bases, V lost 6 bases, and 5 bases had no gene match. Looked up from germline, CDR1 is LNHDA and CDR2 is SQIVND (reference sequence).

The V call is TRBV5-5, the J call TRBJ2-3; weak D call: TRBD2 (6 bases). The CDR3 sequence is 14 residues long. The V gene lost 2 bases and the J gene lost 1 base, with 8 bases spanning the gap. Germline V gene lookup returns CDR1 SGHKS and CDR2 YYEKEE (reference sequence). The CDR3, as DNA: TGTGCCAGCAGCTTATGGGGGGGCACAGATACGCAGTATTTT. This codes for CASSLWGGTDTQYF.

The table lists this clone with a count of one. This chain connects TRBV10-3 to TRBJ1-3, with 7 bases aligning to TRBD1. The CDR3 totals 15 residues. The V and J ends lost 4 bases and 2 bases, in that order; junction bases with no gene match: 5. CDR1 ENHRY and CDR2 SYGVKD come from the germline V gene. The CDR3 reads CAISGQGATGNTIYF. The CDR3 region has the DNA TGTGCCATCAGTGGACAGGGCGCCACTGGAAACACCATATATTTT.

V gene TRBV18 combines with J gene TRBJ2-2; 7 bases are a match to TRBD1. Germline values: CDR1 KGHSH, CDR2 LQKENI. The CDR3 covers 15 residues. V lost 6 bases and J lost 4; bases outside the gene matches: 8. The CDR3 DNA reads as TGTGCCAGCTCCCAAGCGACAGGGCCCACCGGGGAGCTGTTTTTT. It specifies CASSQATGPTGELFF.

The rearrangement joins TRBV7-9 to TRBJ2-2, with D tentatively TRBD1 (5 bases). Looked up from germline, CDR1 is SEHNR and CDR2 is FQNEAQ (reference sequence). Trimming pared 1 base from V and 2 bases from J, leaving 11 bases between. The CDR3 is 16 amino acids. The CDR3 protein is CASSLDETENTGELFF. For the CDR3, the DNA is TGTGCCAGCAGCTTAGATGAGACAGAAAACACCGGGGAGCTGTTTTTT.

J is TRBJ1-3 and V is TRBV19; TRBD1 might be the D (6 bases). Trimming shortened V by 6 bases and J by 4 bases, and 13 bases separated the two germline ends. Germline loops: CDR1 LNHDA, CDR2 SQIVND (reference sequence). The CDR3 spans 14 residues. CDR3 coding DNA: TGTGCCAGTAGAAGCAGGGGTACCGGAAACACCATATATTTT. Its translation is CASRSRGTGNTIYF.

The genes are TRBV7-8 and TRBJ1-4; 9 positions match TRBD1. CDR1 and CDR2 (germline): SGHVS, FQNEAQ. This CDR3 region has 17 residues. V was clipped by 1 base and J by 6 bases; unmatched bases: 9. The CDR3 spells CASSLGSTGGPDEKLFF. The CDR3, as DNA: TGTGCCAGCAGCTTAGGTTCAACAGGGGGCCCGGATGAAAAACTGTTTTTT. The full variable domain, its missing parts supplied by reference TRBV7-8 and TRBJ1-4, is GAGVSQSPRYKVAKRGQDVALRCDPISGHVSLFWYQQALGQGPEFLTYFQNEAQLDKSGLPSDRFFAERPEGSVSTLKIQRTQQEDSAVYLCASSLGSTGGPDEKLFFGSGTQLSVL.

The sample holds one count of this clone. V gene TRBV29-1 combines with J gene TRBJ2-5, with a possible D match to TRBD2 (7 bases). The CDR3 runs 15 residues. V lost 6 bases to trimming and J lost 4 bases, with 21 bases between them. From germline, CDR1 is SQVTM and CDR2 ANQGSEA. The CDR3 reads CSVQRGGGQGETQYF. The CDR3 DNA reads TGCAGCGTCCAGCGAGGGGGGGGCCAGGGAGAGACCCAGTACTTC.

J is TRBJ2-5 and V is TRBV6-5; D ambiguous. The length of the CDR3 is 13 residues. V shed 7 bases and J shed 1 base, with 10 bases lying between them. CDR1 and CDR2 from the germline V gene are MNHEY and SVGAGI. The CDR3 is CASTPQVQETQYF. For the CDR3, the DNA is TGTGCCAGCACCCCCCAGGTCCAAGAGACCCAGTACTTC.

In DNA, the CDR3 is TGTGCCAGCAGCGGTATACAGGGGATACCTGAAGCTTTCTTT. As protein: CASSGIQGIPEAFF. The chain recombines TRBV7-9 with TRBJ1-1; 7 bases are shared with TRBD1. The CDR3 is 14 amino acids. J gave up 6 bases and V 5 bases, and 9 bases lay outside the gene matches. Looked up from germline, CDR1 is SEHNR and CDR2 is FQNEAQ (reference sequence). The variable domain in full, with the rest retrieved from reference TRBV7-9 and TRBJ1-1, is DTGVSQNPRHKITKRGQNVTFRCDPISEHNRLYWYRQTLGQGPEFLTYFQNEAQLEKSRLLSDRFSAERPKGSFSTLEIQRTEQGDSAMYLCASSGIQGIPEAFFGQGTRLTVV.

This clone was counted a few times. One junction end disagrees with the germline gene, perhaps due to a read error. CDR3 residues: CASSESGQGTF. The CDR3 DNA reads TGCGCCAGCAGTGAGTCGGGGCAGGGGACGTTT. V and J are TRBV10-2 and TRBJ1-1, with D perhaps matching TRBD1 (6 bases). CDR1 is WSHSY and CDR2 is SAAADI in the germline V gene. The CDR3 loop spans 11 amino acids.

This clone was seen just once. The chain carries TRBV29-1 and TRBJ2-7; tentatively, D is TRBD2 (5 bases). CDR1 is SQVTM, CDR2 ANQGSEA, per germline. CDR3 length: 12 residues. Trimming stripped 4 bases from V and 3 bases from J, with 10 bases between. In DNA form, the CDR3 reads TGCAGCGTTGTGAAAGAGGGCTACGAGCAGTACTTC. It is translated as CSVVKEGYEQYF.

The CDR3 region is CASLPAGGRQPQHF. CDR3 sequence (DNA): TGTGCCAGCCTTCCGGCAGGGGGGCGGCAGCCCCAGCATTTT. This chain links TRBV27 with TRBJ1-5; 7 nucleotides match TRBD1. The CDR3 spans 14 residues. Germline V gene sequence: CDR1 MNHEY, CDR2 SMNVEV (reference sequence). V dropped 8 bases and J dropped 7; count of bases not matched to a gene: 11.

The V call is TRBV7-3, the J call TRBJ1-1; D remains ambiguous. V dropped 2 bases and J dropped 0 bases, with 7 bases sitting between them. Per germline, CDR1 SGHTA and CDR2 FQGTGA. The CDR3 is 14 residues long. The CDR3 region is CASSLYGMNTEAFF. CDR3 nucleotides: TGTGCCAGCAGCTTATACGGTATGAACACTGAAGCTTTCTTT.

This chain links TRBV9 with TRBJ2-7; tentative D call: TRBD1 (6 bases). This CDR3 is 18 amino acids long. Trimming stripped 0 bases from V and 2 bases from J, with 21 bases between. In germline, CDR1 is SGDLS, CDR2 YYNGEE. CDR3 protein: CASSVAGGGSSHTYEQYF. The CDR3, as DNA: TGTGCCAGCAGCGTAGCTGGGGGCGGCTCCTCGCATACCTACGAGCAGTACTTC.

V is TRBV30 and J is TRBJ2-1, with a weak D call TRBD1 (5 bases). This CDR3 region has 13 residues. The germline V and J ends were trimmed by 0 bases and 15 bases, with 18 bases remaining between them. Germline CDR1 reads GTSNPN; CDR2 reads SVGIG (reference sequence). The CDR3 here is CAWSVGVETMMFF. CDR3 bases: TGTGCCTGGAGTGTAGGGGTTGAGACGATGATGTTCTTC.

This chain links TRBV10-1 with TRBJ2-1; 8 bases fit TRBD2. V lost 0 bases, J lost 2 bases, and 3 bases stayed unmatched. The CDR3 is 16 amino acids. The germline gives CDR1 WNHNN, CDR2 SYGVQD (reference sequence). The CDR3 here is CASSESSGDPYNEQFF. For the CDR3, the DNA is TGCGCCAGCAGTGAGTCTAGCGGGGACCCCTACAATGAGCAGTTCTTC.